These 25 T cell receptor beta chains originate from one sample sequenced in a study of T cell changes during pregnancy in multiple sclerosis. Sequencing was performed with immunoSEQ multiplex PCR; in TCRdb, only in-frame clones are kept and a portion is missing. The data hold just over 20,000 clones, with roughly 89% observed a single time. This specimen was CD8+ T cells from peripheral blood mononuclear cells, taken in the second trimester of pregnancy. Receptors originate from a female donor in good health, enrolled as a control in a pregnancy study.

In nucleotides, the CDR3 is TGCGCCAGCAGCCAAGGTGGGGGGGCTAGGGAAAAACTGTTTTTT. This translates into CASSQGGGAREKLFF. The V call is TRBV4-1, the J call TRBJ1-4; TRBD1 might be the D (6 bases). In germline, CDR1 is MGHRA, CDR2 YSYEKL. The CDR3 covers 15 residues. Trimming removed 1 base at V and 8 bases at J, with 14 bases between.

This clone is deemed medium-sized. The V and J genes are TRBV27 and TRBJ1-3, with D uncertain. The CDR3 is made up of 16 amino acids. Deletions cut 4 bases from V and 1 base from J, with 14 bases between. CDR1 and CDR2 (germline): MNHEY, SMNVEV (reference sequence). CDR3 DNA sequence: TGTGCCAGCAGTTCCCTCCCGGGGTTGTCTGGAAACACCATATATTTT. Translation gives CASSSLPGLSGNTIYF.

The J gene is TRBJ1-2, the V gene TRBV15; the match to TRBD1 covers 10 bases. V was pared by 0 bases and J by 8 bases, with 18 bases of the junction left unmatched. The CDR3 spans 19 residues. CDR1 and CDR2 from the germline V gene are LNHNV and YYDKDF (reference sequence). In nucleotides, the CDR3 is TGTGCCACCAGCAGAGATCTCTCGGGACAGGGGCTTGATGCGTCCGGCTACACCTTC. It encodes CATSRDLSGQGLDASGYTF.

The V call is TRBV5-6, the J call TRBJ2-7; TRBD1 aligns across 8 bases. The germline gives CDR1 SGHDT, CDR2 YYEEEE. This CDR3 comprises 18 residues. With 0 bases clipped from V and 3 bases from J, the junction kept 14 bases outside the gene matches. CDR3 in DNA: TGTGCCAGCAGCTTGGAGGGACAGGTTTCTTTTTATTTCTACGAGCAGTACTTC. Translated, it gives CASSLEGQVSFYFYEQYF.

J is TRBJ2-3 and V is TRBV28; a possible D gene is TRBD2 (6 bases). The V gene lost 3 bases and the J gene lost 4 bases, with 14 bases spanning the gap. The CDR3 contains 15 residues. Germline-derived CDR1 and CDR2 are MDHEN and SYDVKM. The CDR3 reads CASSFGGNYADTQYF. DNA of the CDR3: TGTGCCAGCAGTTTCGGAGGGAATTATGCAGATACGCAGTATTTT.

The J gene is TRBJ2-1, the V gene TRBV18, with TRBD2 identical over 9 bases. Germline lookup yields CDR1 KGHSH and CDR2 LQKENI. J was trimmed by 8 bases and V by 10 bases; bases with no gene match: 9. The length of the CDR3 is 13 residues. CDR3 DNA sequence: TGTGCCACCCGGGCTAGCGGGACCGATGAGCAGTTCTTC. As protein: CATRASGTDEQFF.

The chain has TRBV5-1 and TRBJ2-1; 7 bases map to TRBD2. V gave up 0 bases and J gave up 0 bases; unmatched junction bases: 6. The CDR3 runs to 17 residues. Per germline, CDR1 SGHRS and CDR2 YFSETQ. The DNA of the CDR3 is TGCGCCAGCAGCTTGGGGCGGCGGGGGAGCTCCTACAATGAGCAGTTCTTC. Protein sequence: CASSLGRRGSSYNEQFF.

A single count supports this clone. In DNA form, the CDR3 reads TGTGCCACCAGCAGAGTCCAGGACACCGGGGAGCTGTTTTTT. Its protein is CATSRVQDTGELFF. V gene TRBV15 combines with J gene TRBJ2-2; D is uncertain. Germline CDR1 LNHNV, CDR2 YYDKDF (reference sequence). With 1 base removed from V and 3 bases from J, the gap between germline ends came to 6 bases. CDR3 length equals 14 residues.

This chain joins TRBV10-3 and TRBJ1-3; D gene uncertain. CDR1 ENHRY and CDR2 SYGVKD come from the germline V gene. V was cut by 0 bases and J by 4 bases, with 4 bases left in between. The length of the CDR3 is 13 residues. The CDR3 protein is CAISESSGNTIYF. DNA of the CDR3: TGTGCCATCAGTGAGTCAAGCGGAAACACCATATATTTT.

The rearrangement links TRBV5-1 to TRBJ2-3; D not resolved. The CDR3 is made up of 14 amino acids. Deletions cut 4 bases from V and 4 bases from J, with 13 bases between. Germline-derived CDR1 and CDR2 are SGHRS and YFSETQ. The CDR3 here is CASSPRLGADTQYF. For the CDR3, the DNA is TGCGCCAGCAGCCCCCGGCTAGGCGCAGATACGCAGTATTTT.

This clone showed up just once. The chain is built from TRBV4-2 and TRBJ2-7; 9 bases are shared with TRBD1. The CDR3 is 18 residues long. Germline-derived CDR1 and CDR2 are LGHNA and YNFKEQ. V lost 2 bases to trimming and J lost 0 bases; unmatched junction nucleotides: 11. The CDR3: CASSQLNGGQGNSYEQYF. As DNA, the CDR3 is TGTGCCAGCAGCCAATTAAATGGAGGACAGGGGAACTCCTACGAGCAGTACTTC.

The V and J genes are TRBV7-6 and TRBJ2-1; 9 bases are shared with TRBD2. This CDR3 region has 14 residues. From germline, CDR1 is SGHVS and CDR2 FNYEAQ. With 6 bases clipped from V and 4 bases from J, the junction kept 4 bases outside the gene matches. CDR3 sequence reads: CASRGLATYNEQFF. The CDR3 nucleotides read TGTGCCAGCAGAGGACTAGCGACATACAATGAGCAGTTCTTC.

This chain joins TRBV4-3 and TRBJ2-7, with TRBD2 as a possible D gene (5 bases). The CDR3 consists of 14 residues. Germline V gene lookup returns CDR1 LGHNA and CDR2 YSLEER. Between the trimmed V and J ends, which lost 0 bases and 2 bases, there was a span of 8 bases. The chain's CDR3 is CASSQDTGTYEQYF. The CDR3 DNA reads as TGCGCCAGCAGCCAAGATACCGGGACCTACGAGCAGTACTTC.

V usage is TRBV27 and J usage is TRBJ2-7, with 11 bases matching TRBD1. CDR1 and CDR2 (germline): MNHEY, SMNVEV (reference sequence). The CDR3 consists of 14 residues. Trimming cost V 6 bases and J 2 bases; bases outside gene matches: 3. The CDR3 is CASSWGQGAYEQYF. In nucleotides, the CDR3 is TGTGCCAGCAGCTGGGGACAGGGGGCCTACGAGCAGTACTTC.

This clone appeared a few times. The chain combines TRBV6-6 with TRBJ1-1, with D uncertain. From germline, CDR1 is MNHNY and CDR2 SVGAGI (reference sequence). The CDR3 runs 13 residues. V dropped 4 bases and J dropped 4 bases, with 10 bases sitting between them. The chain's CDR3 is CASSSRGITEAFF. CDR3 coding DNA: TGTGCCAGCAGTTCCCGAGGTATCACTGAAGCTTTCTTT.

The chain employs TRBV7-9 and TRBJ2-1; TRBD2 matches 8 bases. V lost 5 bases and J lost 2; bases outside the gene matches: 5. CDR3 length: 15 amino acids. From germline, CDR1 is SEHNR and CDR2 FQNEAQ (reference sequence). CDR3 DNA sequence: TGTGCCAGCAGCGTAACTAGCGGAGCCTACAATGAGCAGTTCTTC. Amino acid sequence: CASSVTSGAYNEQFF.

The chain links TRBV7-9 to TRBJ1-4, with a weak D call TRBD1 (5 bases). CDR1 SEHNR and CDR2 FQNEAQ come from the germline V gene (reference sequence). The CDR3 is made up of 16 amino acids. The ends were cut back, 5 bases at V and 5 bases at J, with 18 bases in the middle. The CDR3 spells CASSLRGGTKNEKLFF. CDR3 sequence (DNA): TGTGCCAGCAGCCTCCGGGGGGGGACTAAGAATGAAAAACTGTTTTTT.

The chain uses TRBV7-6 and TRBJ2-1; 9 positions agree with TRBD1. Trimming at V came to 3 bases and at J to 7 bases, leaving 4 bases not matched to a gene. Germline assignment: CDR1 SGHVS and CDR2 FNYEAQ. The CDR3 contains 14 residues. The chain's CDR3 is CASSLGQGGNEQFF. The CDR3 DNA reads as TGTGCCAGCAGCTTGGGACAGGGAGGAAATGAGCAGTTCTTC.

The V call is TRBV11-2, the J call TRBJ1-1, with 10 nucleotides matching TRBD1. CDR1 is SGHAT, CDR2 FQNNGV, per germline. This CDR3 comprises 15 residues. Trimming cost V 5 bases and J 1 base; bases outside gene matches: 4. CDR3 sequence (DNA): TGTGCCAGCAGCACCTGGGACAGGGGGAACACTGAAGCTTTCTTT. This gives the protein CASSTWDRGNTEAFF.

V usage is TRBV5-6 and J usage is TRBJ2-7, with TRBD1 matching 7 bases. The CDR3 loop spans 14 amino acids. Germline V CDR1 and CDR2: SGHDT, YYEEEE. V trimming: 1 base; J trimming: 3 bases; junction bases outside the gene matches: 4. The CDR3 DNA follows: TGTGCCAGCAGCTTGCAGGGGGACGGCTACGAGCAGTACTTC. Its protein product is CASSLQGDGYEQYF.

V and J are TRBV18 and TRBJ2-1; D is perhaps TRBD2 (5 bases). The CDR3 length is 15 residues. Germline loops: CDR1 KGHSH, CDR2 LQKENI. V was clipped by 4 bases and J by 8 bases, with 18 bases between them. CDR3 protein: CASSLQGRGVYEQFF. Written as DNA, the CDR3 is TGTGCCAGCTCACTCCAAGGGAGAGGTGTGTATGAGCAGTTCTTC.

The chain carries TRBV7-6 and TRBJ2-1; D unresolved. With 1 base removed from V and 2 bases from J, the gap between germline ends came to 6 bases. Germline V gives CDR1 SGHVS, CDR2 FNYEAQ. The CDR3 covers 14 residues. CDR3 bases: TGTGCCAGCAGCTTAGAGGAGACCTACAATGAGCAGTTCTTC. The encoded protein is CASSLEETYNEQFF.

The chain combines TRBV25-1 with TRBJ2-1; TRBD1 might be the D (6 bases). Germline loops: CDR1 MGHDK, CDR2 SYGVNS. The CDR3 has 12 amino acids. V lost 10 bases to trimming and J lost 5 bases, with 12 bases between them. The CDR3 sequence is CATSGADNEQFF. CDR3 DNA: TGTGCCACCTCAGGGGCTGACAATGAGCAGTTCTTC.

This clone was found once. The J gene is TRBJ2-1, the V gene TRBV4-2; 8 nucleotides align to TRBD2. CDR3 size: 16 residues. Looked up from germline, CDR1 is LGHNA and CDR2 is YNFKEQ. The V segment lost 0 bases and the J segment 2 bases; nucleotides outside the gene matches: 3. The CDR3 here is CASSQDTSGAYNEQFF. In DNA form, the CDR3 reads TGTGCCAGCAGCCAAGATACTAGCGGTGCCTACAATGAGCAGTTCTTC.

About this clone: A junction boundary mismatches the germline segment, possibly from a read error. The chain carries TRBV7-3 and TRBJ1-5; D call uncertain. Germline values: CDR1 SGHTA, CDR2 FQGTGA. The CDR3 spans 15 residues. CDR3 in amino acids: CASSLSAGGRQTQHF. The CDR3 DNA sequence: TGTGCCAGCAGCCTATCCGCGGGTGGCCGTCAGACCCAGCATTTT.